These 9 T cell receptor beta chains were sequenced from one sample in a study of blood T cell repertoires in COVID-19. TCRdb's copy holds only in-frame clones and misses some; the assay was immunoSEQ multiplex PCR. The sample carries 260,000 or so clones, 85% recorded once. Source material: PBMCs or T cells enriched from blood (not recorded which). Receptors were obtained from a woman in her forties or fifties who had recovered from COVID-19.

The chain couples TRBV12-3 or TRBV12-4 to TRBJ1-1; no firm D call. The CDR3 contains 13 residues. V was shortened by 3 bases and J by 1 base, with 6 bases between the two germline ends. CDR3 nucleotide sequence: TGTGCCAGCAGTTTCCGGGAGAACACTGAAGCTTTCTTT. Translation gives CASSFRENTEAFF.

This clone has just a few counts. V is TRBV21-1 and J is TRBJ2-1; TRBD2 is taken as the D call from the table, unchecked against the DNA. TRBV21-1 has pseudogene status. The CDR3 consists of 14 residues. For the CDR3, the DNA is TGTGCCAGCAGCAAAACTAGTCCTTACAATGAGCAGTTCTTC. It is translated as CASSKTSPYNEQFF.

J is TRBJ1-1 and V is TRBV6-6, with TRBD1 matching 10 bases. Trimming removed 6 bases from V and 4 bases from J; junction bases left unmatched: 11. Germline CDR1 MNHNY, CDR2 SVGAGI (reference sequence). The CDR3 extends over 16 amino acids. The chain's CDR3 is CASRISGTGVVTEAFF. The CDR3 coding sequence is TGTGCCAGCAGAATATCCGGGACAGGGGTGGTCACTGAAGCTTTCTTT.

Points on this clone: At the DNA level, this CDR3 is encoded by other sequences in the same sample as well. The chain uses TRBV19 and TRBJ1-1, with a weak D call TRBD1 (6 bases). CDR1 LNHDA and CDR2 SQIVND come from the germline V gene (reference sequence). CDR3 length: 14 amino acids. The V end was cut by 6 bases, the J end by 0 bases, with 11 bases between. The CDR3 is CASSPQGMNTEAFF. The CDR3 DNA follows: TGTGCCAGTAGCCCCCAGGGGATGAACACTGAAGCTTTCTTT.

The genes are TRBV19 and TRBJ1-4; TRBD1 matches 9 bases. V lost 10 bases and J lost 5; bases outside the gene matches: 11. The CDR3 is 15 residues long. The germline V gene has CDR1 LNHDA and CDR2 SQIVND (reference sequence). The CDR3 protein is CATKASGTGNEKLFF. DNA of the CDR3: TGTGCCACCAAAGCCTCCGGGACAGGGAATGAAAAACTGTTTTTT.

This sequence joins TRBV15 and TRBJ2-7; a possible D gene is TRBD2 (6 bases). Trimming removed 0 bases from V and 2 bases from J, with 11 bases in between. The CDR3 covers 15 residues. CDR1 and CDR2 from the germline V gene are LNHNV and YYDKDF (reference sequence). The CDR3 coding sequence is TGTGCCACCAGCAGAGAAGGGTGGGGGGCCTACGAGCAGTACTTC. Translating it yields CATSREGWGAYEQYF.

The chain combines TRBV9 with TRBJ1-6; possibly TRBD1 for D (6 bases). The germline V gene encodes CDR1 SGDLS and CDR2 YYNGEE. Trimming stripped 0 bases from V and 6 bases from J, with 10 bases between. This CDR3 spans 15 amino acids. The CDR3 nucleotides read TGTGCCAGCAGCGTAGATTGGACAGCTAATTCACCCCTCCACTTT. Its protein is CASSVDWTANSPLHF.

The chain joins TRBV30 to TRBJ2-7; possibly TRBD1 for D (6 bases). The CDR3 is made up of 14 amino acids. Trimming removed 0 bases at V and 6 bases at J, with 15 bases between. Germline CDR1 and CDR2: GTSNPN and SVGIG (reference sequence). CDR3 protein: CAWSVGGHDGEQYF. The DNA of the CDR3 is TGTGCCTGGAGTGTAGGGGGTCACGACGGCGAGCAGTACTTC.

This rearrangement joins TRBV28 to TRBJ1-4; D remains ambiguous. The CDR3 loop spans 15 amino acids. Deletions cut 3 bases from V and 7 bases from J, with 15 bases between. Looked up from germline, CDR1 is MDHEN and CDR2 is SYDVKM. The CDR3 sequence is CASSFLVGGIEKLFF. Here the CDR3 DNA reads TGTGCCAGCAGTTTTTTAGTAGGAGGGATTGAAAAACTGTTTTTT.